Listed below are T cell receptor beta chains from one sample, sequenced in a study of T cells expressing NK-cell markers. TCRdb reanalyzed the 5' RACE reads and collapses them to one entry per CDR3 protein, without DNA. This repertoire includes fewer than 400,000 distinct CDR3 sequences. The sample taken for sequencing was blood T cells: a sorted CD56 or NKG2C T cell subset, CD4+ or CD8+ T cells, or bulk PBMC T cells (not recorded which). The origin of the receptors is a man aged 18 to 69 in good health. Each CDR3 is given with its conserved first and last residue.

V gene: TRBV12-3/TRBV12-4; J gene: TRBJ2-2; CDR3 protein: CASRDTGGKAGELFF
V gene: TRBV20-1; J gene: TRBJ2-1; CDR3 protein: CSAREPVGRGAYNEQFF
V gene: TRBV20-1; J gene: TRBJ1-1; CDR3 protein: CSASFEHFEAFF
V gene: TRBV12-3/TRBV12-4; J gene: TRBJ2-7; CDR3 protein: CASSDPERGVYEQYF
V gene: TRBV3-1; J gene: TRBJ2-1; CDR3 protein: CASSQRAGEQFF
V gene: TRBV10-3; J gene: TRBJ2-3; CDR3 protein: CATLGGQAAESDTQYF
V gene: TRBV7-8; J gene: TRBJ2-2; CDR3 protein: CASSLYHPTGRTGELFF
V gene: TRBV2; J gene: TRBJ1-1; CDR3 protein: CASSDSISVTSMNTEAFF
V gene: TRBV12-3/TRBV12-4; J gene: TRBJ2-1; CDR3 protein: CASSHMGQDLFNEQFF
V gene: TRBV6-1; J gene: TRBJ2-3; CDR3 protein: CASRPGTSVPDTQYF
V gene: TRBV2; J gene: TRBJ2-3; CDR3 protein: CASNPRTPSTDTQYF
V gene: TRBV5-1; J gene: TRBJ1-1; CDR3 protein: CASSPLKGRYNTEAFF
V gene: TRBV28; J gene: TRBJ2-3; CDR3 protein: CASGLTSNTQYF
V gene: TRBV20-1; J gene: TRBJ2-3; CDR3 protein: CSAAGDSLVDTQYF
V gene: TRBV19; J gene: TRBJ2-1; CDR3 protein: CASSPFSGGKDNEQFF
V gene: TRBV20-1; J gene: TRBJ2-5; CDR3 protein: CSARRDSGQETQYF
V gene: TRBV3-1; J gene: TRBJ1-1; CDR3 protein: CASSHGGGGTEAFF
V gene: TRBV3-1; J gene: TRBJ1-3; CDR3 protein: CASSPDRANTIYF
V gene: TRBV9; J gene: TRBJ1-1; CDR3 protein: CASSAATQGAAFF
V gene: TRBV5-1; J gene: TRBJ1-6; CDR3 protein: CASSRDRISPLHF
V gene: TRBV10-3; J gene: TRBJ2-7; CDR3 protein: CAISESPDRNLVREQYF
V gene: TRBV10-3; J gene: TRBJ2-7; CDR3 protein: CAIRKDSLSYEQYF
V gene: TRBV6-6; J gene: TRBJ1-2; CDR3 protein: CASSQDNLYGYTF
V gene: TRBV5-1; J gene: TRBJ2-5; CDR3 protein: CASSLRDTKYQETQYF
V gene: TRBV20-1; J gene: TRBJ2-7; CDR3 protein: CSANLGLAGNEQYF
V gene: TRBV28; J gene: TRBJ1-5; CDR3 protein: CASTVGSLNQPQHF
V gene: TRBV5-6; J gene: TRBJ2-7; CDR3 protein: CASSLVAVDNKQYF
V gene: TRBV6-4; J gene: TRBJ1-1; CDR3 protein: CAQHPRINTEAFF
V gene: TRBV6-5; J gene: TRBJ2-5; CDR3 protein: CASSYSPSVAAQETQYF
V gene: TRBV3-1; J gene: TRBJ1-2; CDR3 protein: CASRGVGYGYTF
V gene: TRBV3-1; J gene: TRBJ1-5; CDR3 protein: CASSRKPGVQPQHF
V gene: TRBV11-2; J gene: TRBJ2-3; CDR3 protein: CASSLVRWRGVDTDTQYF
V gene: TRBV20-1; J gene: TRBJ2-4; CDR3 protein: CSADLLRAKNIQYF
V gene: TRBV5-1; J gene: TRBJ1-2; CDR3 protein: CASSFDRGNYGYTF
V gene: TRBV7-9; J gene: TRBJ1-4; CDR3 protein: CASSLGSGLNEKLFF
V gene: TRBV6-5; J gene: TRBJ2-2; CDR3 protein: CASSYKNRRPNTGELFF
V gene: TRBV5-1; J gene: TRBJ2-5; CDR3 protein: CASSSRAFTETQYF
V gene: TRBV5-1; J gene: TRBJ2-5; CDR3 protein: CASTLPEGGGIRETQYF
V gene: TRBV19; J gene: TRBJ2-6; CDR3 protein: CATGDLSGANVLTF
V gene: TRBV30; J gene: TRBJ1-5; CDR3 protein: CAWSEQGANNQPQHF
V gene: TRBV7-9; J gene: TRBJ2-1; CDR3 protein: CASSLVPGQGHNEQFF
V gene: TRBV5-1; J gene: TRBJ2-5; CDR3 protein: CASSLLPEGTGVETQYF
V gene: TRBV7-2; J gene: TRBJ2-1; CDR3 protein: CASTPSPRGTYNEQFF
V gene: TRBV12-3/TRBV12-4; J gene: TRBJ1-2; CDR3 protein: CASRAYYGYTF
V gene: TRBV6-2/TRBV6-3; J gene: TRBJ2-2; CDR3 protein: CASSYGLAGPNTGELFF
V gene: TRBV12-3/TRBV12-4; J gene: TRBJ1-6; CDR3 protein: CASHPDRANSPLHF
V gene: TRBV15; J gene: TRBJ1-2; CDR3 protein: CATSRDLSLEGGGYTF
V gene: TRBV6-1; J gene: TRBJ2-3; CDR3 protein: CASSLAGRSYF
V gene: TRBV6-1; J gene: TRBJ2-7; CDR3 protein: CASLGASNRWRSYEQYF
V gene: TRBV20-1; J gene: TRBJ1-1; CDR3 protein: CSARLDEGKFMNTEAFF